This TCR beta chain came from a study of cytotoxic CD8 clonotypes in ibrutinib-treated CLL. Study summary: The study included 11 relapsed/refractory and 15 treatment-naive patients; 17 to 18 had IGHV unmutated disease.

Study findings and constraints: Measured clonality at baseline was greater than in age-matched healthy donors and tracked with circulating CD8+ T-cell counts. An increase in clonality occurred at ibrutinib response, followed by a return toward baseline at progression. Public clonotypes were seen rarely and were contracted or stable on treatment.

This clone showed up just a few times. Antigen: not known. Sequenced by immunoSEQ multiplex PCR; TCRdb stores in-frame clones only, minus some. This table holds about 5,500 clones, around two thirds found once. The CDR3 loop spans 15 amino acids. Trimming left V 2 bases short and J 9 bases short, with 17 bases between. Germline CDR1 and CDR2: WSHSY and SAAADI. The clonotype comes from a human donor with chronic lymphocytic leukemia. The sample here was PBMCs, taken before ibrutinib treatment. The genes are TRBV10-2 and TRBJ2-1; D uncertain. CDR3: CASSEDTPFPGEQFF. In DNA, the CDR3 is TGCGCCAGCAGTGAGGACACCCCCTTTCCCGGTGAGCAGTTCTTC.